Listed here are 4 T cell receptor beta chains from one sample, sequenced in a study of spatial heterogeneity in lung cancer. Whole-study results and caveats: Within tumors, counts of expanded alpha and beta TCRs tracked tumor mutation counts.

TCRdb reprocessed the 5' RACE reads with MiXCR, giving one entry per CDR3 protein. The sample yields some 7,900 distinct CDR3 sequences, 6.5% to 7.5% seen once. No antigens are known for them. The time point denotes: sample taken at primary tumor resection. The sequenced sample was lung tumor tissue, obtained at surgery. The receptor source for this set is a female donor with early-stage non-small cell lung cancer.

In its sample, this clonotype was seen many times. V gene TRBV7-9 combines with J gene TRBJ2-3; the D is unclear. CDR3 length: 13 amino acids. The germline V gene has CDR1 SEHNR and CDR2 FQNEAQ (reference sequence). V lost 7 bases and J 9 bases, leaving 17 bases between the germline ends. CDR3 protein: CASKMTQDGTQYF. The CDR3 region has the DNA TGTGCCAGCAAGATGACCCAGGATGGGACGCAGTATTTT.

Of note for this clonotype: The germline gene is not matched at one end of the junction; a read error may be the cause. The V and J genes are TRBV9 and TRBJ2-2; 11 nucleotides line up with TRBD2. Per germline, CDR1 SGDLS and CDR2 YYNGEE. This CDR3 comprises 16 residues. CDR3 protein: CASSLSGRARTEELFF. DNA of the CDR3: TGTGCCAGCAGCCTTAGCGGGAGGGCCCGGACCGAGGAGCTGTTTTTT.

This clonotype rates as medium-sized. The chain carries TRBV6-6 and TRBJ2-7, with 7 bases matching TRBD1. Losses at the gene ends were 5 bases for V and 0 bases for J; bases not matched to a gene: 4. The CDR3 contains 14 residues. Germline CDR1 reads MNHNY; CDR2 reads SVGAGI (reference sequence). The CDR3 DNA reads TGTGCCAGCAGTCGAGACAGGGACTCCTACGAGCAGTACTTC. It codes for CASSRDRDSYEQYF.

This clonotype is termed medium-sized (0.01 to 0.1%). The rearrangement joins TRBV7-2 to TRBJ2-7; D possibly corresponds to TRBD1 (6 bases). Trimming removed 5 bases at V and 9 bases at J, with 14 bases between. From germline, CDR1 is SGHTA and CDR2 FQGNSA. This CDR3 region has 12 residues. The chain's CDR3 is CASSADRLGQYF. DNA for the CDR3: TGTGCCAGCAGCGCCGACAGGTTGGGGCAGTACTTC.